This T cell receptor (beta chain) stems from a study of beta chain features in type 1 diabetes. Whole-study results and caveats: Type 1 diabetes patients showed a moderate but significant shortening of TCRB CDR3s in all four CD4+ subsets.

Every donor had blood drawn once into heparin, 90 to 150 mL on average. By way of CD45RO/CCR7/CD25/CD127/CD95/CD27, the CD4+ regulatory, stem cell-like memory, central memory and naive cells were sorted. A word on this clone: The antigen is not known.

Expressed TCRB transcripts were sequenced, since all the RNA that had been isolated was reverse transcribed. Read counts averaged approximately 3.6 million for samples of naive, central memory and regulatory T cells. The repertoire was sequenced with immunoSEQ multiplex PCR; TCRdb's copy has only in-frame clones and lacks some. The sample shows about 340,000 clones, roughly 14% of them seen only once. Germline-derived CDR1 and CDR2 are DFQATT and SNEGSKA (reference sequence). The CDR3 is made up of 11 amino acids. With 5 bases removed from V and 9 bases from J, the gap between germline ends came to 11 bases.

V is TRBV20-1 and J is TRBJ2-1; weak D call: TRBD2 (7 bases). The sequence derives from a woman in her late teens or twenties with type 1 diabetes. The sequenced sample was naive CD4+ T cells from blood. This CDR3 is CSAHRGAEQFF. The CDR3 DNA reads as TGCAGTGCTCACCGGGGGGCTGAGCAGTTCTTC.